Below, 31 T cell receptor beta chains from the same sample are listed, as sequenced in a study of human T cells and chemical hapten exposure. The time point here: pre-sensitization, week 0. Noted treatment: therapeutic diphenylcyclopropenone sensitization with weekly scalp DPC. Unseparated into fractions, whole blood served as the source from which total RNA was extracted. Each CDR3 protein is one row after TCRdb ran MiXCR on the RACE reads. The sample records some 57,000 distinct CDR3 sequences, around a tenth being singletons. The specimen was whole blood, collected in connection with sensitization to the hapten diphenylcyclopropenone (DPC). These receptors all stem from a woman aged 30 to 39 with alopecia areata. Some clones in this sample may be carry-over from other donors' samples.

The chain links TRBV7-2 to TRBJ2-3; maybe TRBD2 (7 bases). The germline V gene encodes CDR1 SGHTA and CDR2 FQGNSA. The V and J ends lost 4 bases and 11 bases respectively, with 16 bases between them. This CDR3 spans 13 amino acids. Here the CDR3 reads CASSSGGGREQYF. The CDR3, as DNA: TGTGCCAGCAGCTCCGGCGGGGGCAGGGAGCAGTATTTT. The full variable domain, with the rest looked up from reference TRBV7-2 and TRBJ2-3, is GAGVSQSPSNKVTEKGKDVELRCDPISGHTALYWYRQSLGQGLEFLIYFQGNSAPDKSGLPSDRFSAERTGGSVSTLTIQRTQQEDSAVYLCASSSGGGREQYFGPGTRLTVL.

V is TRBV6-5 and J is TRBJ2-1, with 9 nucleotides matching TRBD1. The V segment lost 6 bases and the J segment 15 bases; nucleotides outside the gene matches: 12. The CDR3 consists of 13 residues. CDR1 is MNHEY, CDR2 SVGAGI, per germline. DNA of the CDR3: TGTGCCAGCAGCCCAATCACTACGGGACAGGGGTTCTTC. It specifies CASSPITTGQGFF.

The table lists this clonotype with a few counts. CDR3 amino acids: CASSRENSGVRDTQYF. CDR3 sequence (DNA): TGTGCCAGCAGCCGAGAAAATAGCGGGGTCCGTGATACGCAGTATTTT. V gene TRBV3-1 combines with J gene TRBJ2-3, with 8 bases identical to TRBD2. Germline CDR1 and CDR2: LGHDT and YNNKEL (reference sequence). The CDR3 extends over 16 amino acids. The ends lost 4 bases at V and 6 bases at J; junction bases unmatched: 12.

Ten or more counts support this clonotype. For the CDR3, the DNA is TGTGCCAGCGGTCTATCTGGAAACACCATATATTTT. Encoded protein: CASGLSGNTIYF. The V and J genes are TRBV6-5 and TRBJ1-3; D unresolved. V was clipped by 8 bases and J by 1 base, with 6 bases between them. The CDR3 has 12 amino acids. The V gene's germline CDR1 is MNHEY and CDR2 SVGAGI.

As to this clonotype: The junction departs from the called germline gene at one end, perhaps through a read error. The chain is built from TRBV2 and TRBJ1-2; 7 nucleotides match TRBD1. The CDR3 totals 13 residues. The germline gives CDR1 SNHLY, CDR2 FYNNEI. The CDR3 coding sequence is TGTGCCAGCAGGGGGGACAGCGAGATTGGCGACACCTTC. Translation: CASRGDSEIGDTF.

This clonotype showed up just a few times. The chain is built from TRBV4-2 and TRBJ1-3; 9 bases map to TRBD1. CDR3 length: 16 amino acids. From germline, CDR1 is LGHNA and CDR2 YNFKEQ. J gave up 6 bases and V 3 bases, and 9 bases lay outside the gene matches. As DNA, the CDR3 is TGTGCCAGCAGCCAGGCGACGGGACAGGGATTAAACACCATATATTTT. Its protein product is CASSQATGQGLNTIYF.

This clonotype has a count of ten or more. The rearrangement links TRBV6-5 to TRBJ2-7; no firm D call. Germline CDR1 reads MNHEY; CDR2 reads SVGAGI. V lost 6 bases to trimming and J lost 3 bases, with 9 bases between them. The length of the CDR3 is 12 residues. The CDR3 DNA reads TGTGCCAGCAGCTCGGGCGGCTACGAGCAGTACTTC. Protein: CASSSGGYEQYF.

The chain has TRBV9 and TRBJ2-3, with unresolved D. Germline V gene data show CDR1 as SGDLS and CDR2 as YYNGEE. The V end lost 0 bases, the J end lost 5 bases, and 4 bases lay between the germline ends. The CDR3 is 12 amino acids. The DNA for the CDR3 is TGTGCCAGCAGCGTAGCAGGAGATACGCAGTATTTT. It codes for CASSVAGDTQYF.

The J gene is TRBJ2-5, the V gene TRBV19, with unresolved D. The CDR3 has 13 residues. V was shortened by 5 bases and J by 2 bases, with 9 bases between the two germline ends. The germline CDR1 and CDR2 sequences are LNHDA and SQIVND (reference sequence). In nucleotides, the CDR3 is TGTGCCAGTAGTGACCAGCATCAAGAGACCCAGTACTTC. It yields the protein CASSDQHQETQYF.

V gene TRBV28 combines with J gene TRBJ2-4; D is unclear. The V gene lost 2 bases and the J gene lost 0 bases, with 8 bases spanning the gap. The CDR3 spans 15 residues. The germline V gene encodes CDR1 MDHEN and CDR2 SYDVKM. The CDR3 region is CASSLTSLAKNIQYF. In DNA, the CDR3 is TGTGCCAGCAGTTTAACGAGTCTAGCCAAAAACATTCAGTACTTC.

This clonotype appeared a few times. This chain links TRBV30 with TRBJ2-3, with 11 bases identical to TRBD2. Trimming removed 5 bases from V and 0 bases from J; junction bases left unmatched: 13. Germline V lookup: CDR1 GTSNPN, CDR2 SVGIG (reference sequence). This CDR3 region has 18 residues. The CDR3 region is CAWGMGLAGGASTDTQYF. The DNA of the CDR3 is TGTGCCTGGGGAATGGGGCTAGCGGGGGGAGCGAGCACAGATACGCAGTATTTT.

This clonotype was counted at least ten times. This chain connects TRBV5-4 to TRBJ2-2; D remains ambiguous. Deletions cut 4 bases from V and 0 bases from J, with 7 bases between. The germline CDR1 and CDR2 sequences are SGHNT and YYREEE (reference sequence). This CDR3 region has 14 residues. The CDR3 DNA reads TGTGCCAGCAGCATTACTGCGAACACCGGGGAGCTGTTTTTT. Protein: CASSITANTGELFF.

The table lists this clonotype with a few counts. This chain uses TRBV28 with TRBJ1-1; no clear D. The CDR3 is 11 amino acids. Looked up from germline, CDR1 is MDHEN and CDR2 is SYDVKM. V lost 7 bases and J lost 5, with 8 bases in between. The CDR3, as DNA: TGTGCCAGCAAGATTGATACTGAAGCTTTCTTT. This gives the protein CASKIDTEAFF. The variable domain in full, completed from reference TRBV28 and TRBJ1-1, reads DVKVTQSSRYLVKRTGEKVFLECVQDMDHENMFWYRQDPGLGLRLIYFSYDVKMKEKGDIPEGYSVSREKKERFSLILESASTNQTSMYLCASKIDTEAFFGQGTRLTVV.

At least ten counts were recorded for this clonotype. The DNA for the CDR3 is TGCAGTGCCAGCCCCGGACAAGGAGCTTTCTTT. Protein: CSASPGQGAFF. The J gene is TRBJ1-1, the V gene TRBV20-1; possible D gene TRBD1, 5 bases. Between the trimmed V and J ends, which lost 6 bases and 10 bases, there was a span of 15 bases. The CDR3 spans 11 residues. Germline values: CDR1 DFQATT, CDR2 SNEGSKA (reference sequence).

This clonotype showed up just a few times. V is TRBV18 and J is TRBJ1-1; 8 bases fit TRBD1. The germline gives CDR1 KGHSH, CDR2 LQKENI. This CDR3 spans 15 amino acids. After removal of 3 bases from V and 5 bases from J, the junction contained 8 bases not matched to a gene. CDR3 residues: CASSPQGARPTEAFF. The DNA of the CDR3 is TGTGCCAGCTCACCCCAGGGGGCGCGACCTACTGAAGCTTTCTTT.

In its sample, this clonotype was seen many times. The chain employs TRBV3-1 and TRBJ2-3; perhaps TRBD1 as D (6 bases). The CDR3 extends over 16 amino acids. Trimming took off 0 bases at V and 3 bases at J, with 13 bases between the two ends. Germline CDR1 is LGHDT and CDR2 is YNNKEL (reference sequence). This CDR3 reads CASSQDFNRETDTQYF. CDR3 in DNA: TGTGCCAGCAGCCAAGATTTTAACAGGGAGACAGATACGCAGTATTTT.

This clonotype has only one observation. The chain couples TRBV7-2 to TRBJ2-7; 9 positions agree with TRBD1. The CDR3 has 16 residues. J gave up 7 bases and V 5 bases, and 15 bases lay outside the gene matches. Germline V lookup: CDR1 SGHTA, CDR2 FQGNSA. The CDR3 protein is CASSQPGGTGSGEQYF. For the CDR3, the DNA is TGTGCCAGCAGCCAACCCGGTGGGACAGGGTCAGGGGAGCAGTACTTC.

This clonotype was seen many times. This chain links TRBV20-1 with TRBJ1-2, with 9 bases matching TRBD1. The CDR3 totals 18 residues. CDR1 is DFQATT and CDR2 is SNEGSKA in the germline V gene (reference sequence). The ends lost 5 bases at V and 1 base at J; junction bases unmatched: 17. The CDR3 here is CSARNFRDRDQSNYGYTF. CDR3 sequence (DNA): TGCAGTGCTCGAAACTTCCGGGACAGGGACCAGAGTAACTATGGCTACACCTTC.

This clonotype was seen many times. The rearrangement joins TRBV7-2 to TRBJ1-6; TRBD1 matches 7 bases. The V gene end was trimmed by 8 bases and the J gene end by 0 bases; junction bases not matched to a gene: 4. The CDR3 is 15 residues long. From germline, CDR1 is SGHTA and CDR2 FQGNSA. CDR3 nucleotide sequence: TGTGCCAGCCGCCGGGACAGCTCCTATAATTCACCCCTCCACTTT. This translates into CASRRDSSYNSPLHF.

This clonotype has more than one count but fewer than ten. In nucleotides, the CDR3 is TGTGCCACCAAAGGGGGGTCTCGTCTGGAGTTCTTC. Translation: CATKGGSRLEFF. V and J are TRBV12-3 or TRBV12-4 and TRBJ2-1; possibly TRBD1 or TRBD2 for D (6 bases each). This CDR3 has 12 amino acids. V lost 10 bases, J lost 14 bases, and 21 bases lay in between.

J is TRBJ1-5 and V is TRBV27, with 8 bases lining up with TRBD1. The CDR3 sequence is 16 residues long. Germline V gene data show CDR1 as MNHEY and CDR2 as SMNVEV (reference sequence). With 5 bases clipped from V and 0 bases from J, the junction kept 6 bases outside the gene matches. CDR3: CASSRRTGISNQPQHF. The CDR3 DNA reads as TGTGCCAGCAGTCGAAGGACAGGGATTAGCAATCAGCCCCAGCATTTT.

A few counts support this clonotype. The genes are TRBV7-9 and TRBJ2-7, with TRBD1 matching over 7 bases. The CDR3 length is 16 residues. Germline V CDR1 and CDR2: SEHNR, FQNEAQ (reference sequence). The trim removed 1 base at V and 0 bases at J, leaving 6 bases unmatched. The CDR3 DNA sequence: TGTGCCAGCAGCTTAGATTCGGGGACAGCCTCCTACGAGCAGTACTTC. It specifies CASSLDSGTASYEQYF.

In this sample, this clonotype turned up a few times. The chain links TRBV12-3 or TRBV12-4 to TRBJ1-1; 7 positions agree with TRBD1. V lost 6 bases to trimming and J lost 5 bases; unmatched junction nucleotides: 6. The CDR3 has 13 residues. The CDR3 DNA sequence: TGTGCCAGCAGGCAACAGGGGAAGACTGAAGCTTTCTTT. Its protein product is CASRQQGKTEAFF.

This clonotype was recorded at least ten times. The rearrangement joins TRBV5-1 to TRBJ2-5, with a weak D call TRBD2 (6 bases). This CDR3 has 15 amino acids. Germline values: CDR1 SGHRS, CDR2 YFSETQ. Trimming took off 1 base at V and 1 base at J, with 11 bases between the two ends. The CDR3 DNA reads TGCGCCAGCAGCTTGCAGGCGGGGAGCCAAGAGACCCAGTACTTC. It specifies CASSLQAGSQETQYF.

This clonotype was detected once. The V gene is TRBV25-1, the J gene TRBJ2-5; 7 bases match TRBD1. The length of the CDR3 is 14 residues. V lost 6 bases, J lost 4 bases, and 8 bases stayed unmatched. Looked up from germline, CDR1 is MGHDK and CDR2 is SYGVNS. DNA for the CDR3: TGTGCCAGCAGGGGGACAGCGAGAGGAGAGACCCAGTACTTC. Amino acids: CASRGTARGETQYF.

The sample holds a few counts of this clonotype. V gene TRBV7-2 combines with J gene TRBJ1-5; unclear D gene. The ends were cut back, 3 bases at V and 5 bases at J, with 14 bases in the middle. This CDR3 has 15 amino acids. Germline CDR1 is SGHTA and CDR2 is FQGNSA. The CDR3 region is CASSFRYGDDQPQHF. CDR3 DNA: TGTGCCAGCAGCTTTCGGTACGGGGATGATCAGCCCCAGCATTTT. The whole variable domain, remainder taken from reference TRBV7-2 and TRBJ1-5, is GAGVSQSPSNKVTEKGKDVELRCDPISGHTALYWYRQSLGQGLEFLIYFQGNSAPDKSGLPSDRFSAERTGGSVSTLTIQRTQQEDSAVYLCASSFRYGDDQPQHFGDGTRLSIL.

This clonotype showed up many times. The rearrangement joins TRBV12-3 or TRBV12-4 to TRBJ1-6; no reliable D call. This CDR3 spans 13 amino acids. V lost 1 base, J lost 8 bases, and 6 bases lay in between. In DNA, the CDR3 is TGTGCCAGCAGTTTAGGTTTGGATTCACCCCTCCACTTT. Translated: CASSLGLDSPLHF.

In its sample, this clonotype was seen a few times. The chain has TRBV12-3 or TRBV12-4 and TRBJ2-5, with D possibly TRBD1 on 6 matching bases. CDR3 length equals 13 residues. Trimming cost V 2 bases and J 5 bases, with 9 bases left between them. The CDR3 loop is CASSLLGAETQYF. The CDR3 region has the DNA TGTGCCAGCAGTTTATTGGGGGCGGAGACCCAGTACTTC.

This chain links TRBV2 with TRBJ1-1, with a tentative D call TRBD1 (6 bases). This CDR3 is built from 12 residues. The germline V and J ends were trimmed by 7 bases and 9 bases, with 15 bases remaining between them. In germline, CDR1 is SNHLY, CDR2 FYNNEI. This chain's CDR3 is CASIPDSYQAFF. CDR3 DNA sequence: TGTGCCAGCATTCCGGACAGCTACCAAGCTTTCTTT.

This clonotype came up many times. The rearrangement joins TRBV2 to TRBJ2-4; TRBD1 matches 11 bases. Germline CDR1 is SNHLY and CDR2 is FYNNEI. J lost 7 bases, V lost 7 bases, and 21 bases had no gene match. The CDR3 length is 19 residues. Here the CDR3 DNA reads TGTGCCAGCACCTATTTGGCAGGAACCGGGACAGGGGGTTATAACATTCAGTACTTC. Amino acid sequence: CASTYLAGTGTGGYNIQYF.

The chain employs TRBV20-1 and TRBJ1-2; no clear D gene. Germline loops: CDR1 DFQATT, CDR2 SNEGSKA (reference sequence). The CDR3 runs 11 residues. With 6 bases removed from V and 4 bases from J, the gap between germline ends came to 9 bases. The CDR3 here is CSATIRYGYTF. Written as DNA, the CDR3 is TGCAGTGCAACCATTCGCTATGGCTACACCTTC.